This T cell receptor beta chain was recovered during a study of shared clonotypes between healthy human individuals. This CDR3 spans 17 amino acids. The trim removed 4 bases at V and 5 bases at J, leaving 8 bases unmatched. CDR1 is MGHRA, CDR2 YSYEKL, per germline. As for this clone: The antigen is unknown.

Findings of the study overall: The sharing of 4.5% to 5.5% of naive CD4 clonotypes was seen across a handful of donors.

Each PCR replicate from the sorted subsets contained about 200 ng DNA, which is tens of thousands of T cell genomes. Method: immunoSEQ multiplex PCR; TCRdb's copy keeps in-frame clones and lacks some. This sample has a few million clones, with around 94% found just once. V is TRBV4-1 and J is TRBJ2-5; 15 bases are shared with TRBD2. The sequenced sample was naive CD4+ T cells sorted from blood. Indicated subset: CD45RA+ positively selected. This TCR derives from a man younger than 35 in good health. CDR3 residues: CASSPRTSGGVIETQYF. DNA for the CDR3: TGCGCCAGCAGCCCCCGGACTAGCGGGGGGGTTATCGAGACCCAGTACTTC.